This T cell receptor beta chain was retrieved from a study of blood T cell repertoires in COVID-19. The wider study: The United States, Italy and Spain supplied acute and convalescent COVID-19 samples. The analysed material was cDNA or gDNA that came from T cells, B-cell-depleted T cells, or PBMCs.

The CDR3 spans 13 residues. In germline, CDR1 is LNHNV, CDR2 YYDKDF (reference sequence). Trimming took 5 bases from V and 1 from J, leaving 8 bases between them. Data came from immunoSEQ multiplex PCR; TCRdb stores just in-frame clones and leaves some out. The sample records about 140,000 clones, more than 60% being singletons. This TCR came from a woman between 50 and 59 years old with active or convalescent COVID-19. V and J are TRBV15 and TRBJ1-1; D remains unclear. The sequenced material came from peripheral blood. CDR3 bases: TGTGCCACCAGCGCCCAGGAGAACACTGAAGCTTTCTTT. The encoded protein is CATSAQENTEAFF.